This TCR beta chain was retrieved from a study of cytomegalovirus exposure and HLA in healthy donors. Study-wide context: HLA-typed donors contributed 80 million or so unique TCRs, which were held in an early data release. Findings and caveats of the study: The study labeled more than 150 TCR beta chains cytomegalovirus-associated.

With respect to this clone: What it recognizes is unknown.

Amplification used 60 Vbeta primers and 13 Jbeta primers. The table came from immunoSEQ multiplex PCR; TCRdb's copy has only in-frame clones and leaves some out. The sample holds 110,000 or so clones, 70% to 80% seen once. The CDR3 consists of 13 residues. Trimming removed 5 bases at V and 1 base at J, with 6 bases between. The germline CDR1 and CDR2 sequences are MNHNY and SVGAGI (reference sequence). Sequencing was done on a sample of PBMCs. The receptor was derived from a woman aged 45-65 years in good health and CMV-seropositive. The V call is TRBV6-6, the J call TRBJ1-5, with D tentatively TRBD1 (5 bases). The DNA of the CDR3 is TGTGCCAGCAGTAGGGGCAGCAATCAGCCCCAGCATTTT. Protein: CASSRGSNQPQHF.